This TCR beta chain was captured in a study of cytomegalovirus exposure and HLA in healthy donors. Study results and limitations: Specificity of three CMV-associated chains for CMV antigens was verified in vitro. An analysis was carried out later, and it reportedly showed fewer N-insertions in an Asian-associated ancestry cluster than the approximately 610-donor mean.

About this clone: Its antigen is not known. One junction end does not reproduce the germline sequence, and a read error may be involved.

This CDR3 contains 13 residues. CDR1 is GTSNPN and CDR2 is SVGIG in the germline V gene (reference sequence). The study ran its PCR with 60 Vbeta and 13 Jbeta primers. Produced via immunoSEQ multiplex PCR; TCRdb's table is partial and in-frame only. The data contain some 150,000 clones, roughly 80% of them singletons. These donors, healthy bone marrow donors, were studied. Sample: PBMCs. V gene TRBV30 combines with J gene TRBJ1-5; no clear D gene. This TCR was sampled from a young man in good health and CMV-seropositive. Here the CDR3 reads CAWSVAAGQPQRF. The CDR3 DNA is TGTGCCTGGAGTGTAGCAGCGGGTCAGCCCCAGCGTTTT.